These 11 T cell receptor beta chains were sequenced from one sample in a study of beta chain features in type 1 diabetes. cDNA synthesis used the whole RNA isolate, giving expressed TCRB sequences. Profiled with immunoSEQ multiplex PCR; TCRdb holds only in-frame clones, not every one. The data hold 250,000 to 350,000 clones, with roughly an eighth observed a single time. No antigen has been identified for these receptors. Whole-study findings and limits: Among patients with Type 1 diabetes, TCRB CDR3s were moderately but significantly shorter in every one of the four CD4+ subsets.

The material sequenced was naive CD4+ T cells from blood. All receptors come from a man under 40 with type 1 diabetes.

The table lists this clone with a few counts. The V call is TRBV27, the J call TRBJ2-3; 16 positions agree with TRBD2. Looked up from germline, CDR1 is MNHEY and CDR2 is SMNVEV (reference sequence). The ends lost 1 base at V and 3 bases at J; junction bases unmatched: 1. This CDR3 contains 17 residues. This CDR3 is CASSLWGLAGGTDTQYF. The CDR3 DNA sequence: TGTGCCAGCAGTTTATGGGGACTAGCGGGAGGGACAGATACGCAGTATTTT.

The J gene is TRBJ1-1, the V gene TRBV15; TRBD1 matches at 8 bases. Germline V lookup: CDR1 LNHNV, CDR2 YYDKDF (reference sequence). The CDR3 has 16 amino acids. The V and J ends lost 3 bases and 1 base, in that order; junction bases with no gene match: 7. CDR3 bases: TGTGCCACCAGCAGGAACCGGGACAGGCCGAACACTGAAGCTTTCTTT. Protein sequence: CATSRNRDRPNTEAFF.

This chain joins TRBV18 and TRBJ1-2, with TRBD1 matching 8 bases. In germline, CDR1 is KGHSH, CDR2 LQKENI. Trimming took 3 bases from V and 3 from J; bases not matched to a gene: 3. The CDR3 runs 14 residues. CDR3 sequence: CASSPTDRDYGYTF. DNA for the CDR3: TGTGCCAGCTCACCTACGGACAGGGACTATGGCTACACCTTC. Full variable domain (outside the CDR3, taken from reference TRBV18 and TRBJ1-2): NAGVMQNPRHLVRRRGQEARLRCSPMKGHSHVYWYRQLPEEGLKFMVYLQKENIIDESGMPKERFSAEFPKEGPSILRIQQVVRGDSAAYFCASSPTDRDYGYTFGSGTRLTVV.

The sample holds a few counts of this clone. V is TRBV6-6 and J is TRBJ2-1; 10 nucleotides line up with TRBD1. V lost 6 bases to trimming and J lost 15 bases; unmatched junction nucleotides: 8. CDR3 length: 12 amino acids. Per germline, CDR1 MNHNY and CDR2 SVGAGI (reference sequence). DNA of the CDR3: TGTGCCAGCAGCCAACCGGGACAGGGGCTGTTCTTC. Amino acid sequence: CASSQPGQGLFF.

V and J are TRBV18 and TRBJ1-1; D is possibly TRBD1 (6 bases). Between the trimmed V and J ends, which lost 7 bases and 1 base, there was a span of 13 bases. This CDR3 is 14 amino acids long. Looked up from germline, CDR1 is KGHSH and CDR2 is LQKENI. CDR3 sequence (DNA): TGTGCCAGCTTTGGGGGACAACCGAACACTGAAGCTTTCTTT. This translates into CASFGGQPNTEAFF.

This clone was counted between two and nine times. V is TRBV19 and J is TRBJ2-7; TRBD2 matches 9 bases. Germline V gives CDR1 LNHDA, CDR2 SQIVND (reference sequence). Trimming cost V 5 bases and J 4 bases; bases outside gene matches: 15. CDR3 length: 17 residues. The CDR3 region is CASSPPTSSGRQYEQYF. As DNA, the CDR3 is TGTGCCAGTAGTCCACCCACGAGCAGCGGGAGGCAGTACGAGCAGTACTTC.

The rearrangement joins TRBV5-1 to TRBJ2-5, with 9 bases lining up with TRBD2. V shed 0 bases and J 0 bases; nucleotides not matched to a gene: 3. The CDR3 is 16 amino acids. Germline CDR1 SGHRS, CDR2 YFSETQ. The CDR3 DNA follows: TGCGCCAGCAGCTTGGCTAGCGGGACGTACCAAGAGACCCAGTACTTC. Translated, it gives CASSLASGTYQETQYF.

The V gene is TRBV2, the J gene TRBJ2-3; 14 nucleotides align to TRBD2. The CDR3 is 15 residues long. The V and J ends lost 6 bases and 4 bases, in that order; junction bases with no gene match: 3. CDR1 is SNHLY, CDR2 FYNNEI, per germline. CDR3 protein: CASSGTSGRADTQYF. The CDR3 coding sequence is TGTGCCAGCAGCGGGACTAGCGGGAGAGCAGATACGCAGTATTTT.

The table lists this clone with a few counts. J is TRBJ2-5 and V is TRBV7-2; the D gene is possibly TRBD1 (6 bases). The germline V gene has CDR1 SGHTA and CDR2 FQGNSA. CDR3 length: 14 residues. V lost 5 bases and J 2 bases, leaving 12 bases between the germline ends. The CDR3 DNA follows: TGTGCCAGCAGCGTAGGCAGGGGTCAAGAGACCCAGTACTTC. It encodes CASSVGRGQETQYF.

The chain has TRBV5-1 and TRBJ2-7; D is perhaps TRBD1 (6 bases). Germline CDR1 and CDR2: SGHRS and YFSETQ. CDR3 length equals 14 residues. V was pared by 0 bases and J by 6 bases, with 13 bases between. This CDR3 reads CASSLERQGTEQYF. The DNA for the CDR3 is TGCGCCAGCAGCTTGGAACGTCAGGGGACCGAGCAGTACTTC.

The chain combines TRBV2 with TRBJ1-5; the D is unclear. This CDR3 has 15 residues. Trimming took 5 bases from V and 3 from J, leaving 14 bases between them. Looked up from germline, CDR1 is SNHLY and CDR2 is FYNNEI. In DNA form, the CDR3 reads TGTGCCAGCAGTCGAACCGACAACGCCAATCAGCCCCAGCATTTT. Amino acid sequence: CASSRTDNANQPQHF.